This TCR beta chain was profiled in a study of blood T cells in healthy people across ages. With a J-beta primer mix and a sample-barcoded 5' primer, a second PCR ran 7 to 11 cycles. The study obtained at least 3 million CDR3-containing paired-end reads from every sample. TCRdb itself ran the 5' RACE reads through MiXCR, one entry per CDR3 protein. The data show 1.5 million to 2 million distinct CDR3 sequences, about 30% seen once. J was trimmed by 1 base and V by 5 bases; bases with no gene match: 10. CDR3 length equals 16 residues. Germline V CDR1 and CDR2: SGHTA, FQGNSA. Study observations and caveats: Roughly linear age-related decline in beta diversity appeared, significant by age about 40. Unsorted PBMC material precluded a definitive naive versus antigen-experienced comparison.

This clonotype was detected many times. The antigen remains undetermined. Sequencing was performed on blood. The clonotype originates from a woman aged 25 to 39 in good health. The chain is built from TRBV7-2 and TRBJ2-7; TRBD2 agrees at 8 bases. The DNA of the CDR3 is TGTGCCAGCAGCCCCGCCGCGGGGGGCGCTTCCTACGAGCAGTACTTC. As protein: CASSPAAGGASYEQYF.